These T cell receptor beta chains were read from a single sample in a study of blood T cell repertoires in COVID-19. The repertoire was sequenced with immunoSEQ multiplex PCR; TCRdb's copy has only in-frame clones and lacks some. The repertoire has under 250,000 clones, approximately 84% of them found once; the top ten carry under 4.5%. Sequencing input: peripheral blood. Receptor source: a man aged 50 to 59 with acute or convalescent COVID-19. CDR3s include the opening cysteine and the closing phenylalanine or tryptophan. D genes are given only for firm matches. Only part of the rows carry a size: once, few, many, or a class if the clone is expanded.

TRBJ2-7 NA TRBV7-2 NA CASSSLYEQYF TGTGCCAGCAGCTCCCTCTACGAGCAGTACTTC
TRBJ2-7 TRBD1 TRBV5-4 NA CATKTGGIEQYF TGTGCCACCAAGACAGGGGGAATCGAGCAGTACTTC
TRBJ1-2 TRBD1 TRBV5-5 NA CASSTNTGTGLGGYTF TGTGCCAGCAGCACCAACACCGGGACAGGGCTCGGCGGCTACACCTTC
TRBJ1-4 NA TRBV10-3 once CAIREGREVEKLFF TGTGCCATCAGGGAGGGACGGGAAGTTGAAAAACTGTTTTTT
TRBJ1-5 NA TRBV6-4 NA CASSEQGLGSNQPQHF TGTGCCAGCAGTGAACAGGGCTTGGGTAGCAATCAGCCCCAGCATTTT
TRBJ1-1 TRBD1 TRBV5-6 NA CASSFRGRITEAFF TGTGCCAGCAGCTTCAGGGGGAGGATCACTGAAGCTTTCTTT
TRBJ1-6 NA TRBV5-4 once CASSGTGLSLHF TGTGCCAGCAGCGGAACAGGGTTGTCCCTCCACTTT
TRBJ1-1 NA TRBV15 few CATSRVEGAGTEAFF TGTGCCACCAGCAGAGTCGAAGGTGCAGGCACTGAAGCTTTCTTT
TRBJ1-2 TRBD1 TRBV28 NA CASKQTGGGGYTF TGTGCCAGCAAGCAAACAGGGGGCGGTGGCTACACCTTC
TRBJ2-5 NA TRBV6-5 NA CASNGGLASKETQYF TGTGCCAGCAACGGGGGGCTAGCGAGCAAAGAGACCCAGTACTTC
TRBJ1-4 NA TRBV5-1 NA CASSLGQTTNEKLFF TGCGCCAGCAGCTTGGGGCAGACAACTAATGAAAAACTGTTTTTT
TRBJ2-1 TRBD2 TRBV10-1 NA CASSPEHGTSGYNEQFF TGCGCCAGCAGTCCAGAGCATGGGACTAGCGGCTACAATGAGCAGTTCTTC
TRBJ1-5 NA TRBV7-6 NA CASSQAGTPNQPQHF TGTGCCAGCAGCCAGGCCGGGACACCCAATCAGCCCCAGCATTTT
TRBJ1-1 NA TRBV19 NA CASSIRGQNTEAFF TGTGCCAGTAGTATACGGGGTCAGAACACTGAAGCTTTCTTT
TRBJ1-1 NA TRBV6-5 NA CASSYSEQAGEAFF TGTGCCAGCAGTTACTCGGAACAAGCGGGTGAAGCTTTCTTT
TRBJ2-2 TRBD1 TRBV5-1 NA CASSFGQDTGELFF TGCGCCAGCAGCTTTGGACAGGACACCGGGGAGCTGTTTTTT
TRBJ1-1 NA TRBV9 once CASSVELTDELEAFF TGTGCCAGCAGCGTAGAGTTGACAGACGAGCTTGAAGCTTTCTTT
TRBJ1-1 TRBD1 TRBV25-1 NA CASSSGRDRGHTEAFF TGTGCCAGCAGTTCAGGAAGGGACAGGGGGCATACTGAAGCTTTCTTT
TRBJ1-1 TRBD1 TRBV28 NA CASSKYRDRNTEAFF TGTGCCAGCAGTAAATACCGGGACAGGAACACTGAAGCTTTCTTT
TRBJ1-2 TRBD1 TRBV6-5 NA CASRAPGQGYGYTF TGTGCCAGCAGGGCGCCGGGACAGGGTTATGGCTACACCTTC
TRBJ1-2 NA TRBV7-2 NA CASSLLGRVEHGYTF TGTGCCAGCAGCTTATTAGGGAGGGTCGAACATGGCTACACCTTC
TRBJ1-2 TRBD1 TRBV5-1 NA CASSLETGGIYGYTF TGCGCCAGCAGCTTGGAGACAGGGGGCATCTATGGCTACACCTTC
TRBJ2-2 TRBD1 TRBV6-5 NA CASGFTGQGAGELFF TGTGCCAGCGGCTTTACGGGACAGGGGGCCGGGGAGCTGTTTTTT
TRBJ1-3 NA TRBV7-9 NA CASSSGVFGNTIYF TGTGCCAGCAGCTCAGGGGTATTTGGAAACACCATATATTTT
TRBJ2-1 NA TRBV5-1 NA CASSLDTYEQFF TGCGCCAGCAGTCTGGACACGTATGAGCAGTTCTTC
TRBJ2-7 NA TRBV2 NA CAITGQSSYEQYF TGTGCCATAACGGGACAATCATCTTACGAGCAGTACTTC
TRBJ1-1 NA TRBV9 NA CASSSRVGTEAFF TGTGCCAGCAGCAGCAGGGTGGGGACTGAAGCTTTCTTT
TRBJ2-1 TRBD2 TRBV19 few CASTPSSGEQFF TGTGCCAGTACCCCGTCTAGCGGTGAGCAGTTCTTC
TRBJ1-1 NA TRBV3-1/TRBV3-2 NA CASSQSFPQGGTEAFF TGTGCCAGCAGCCAGTCCTTCCCCCAAGGGGGCACTGAAGCTTTCTTT
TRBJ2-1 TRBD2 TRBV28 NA CASSSPSGREDEQFF TGTGCCAGCAGTTCTCCCAGCGGGAGGGAGGATGAGCAGTTCTTC
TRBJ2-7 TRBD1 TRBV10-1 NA CASAPGQGYEQYF TGCGCCAGCGCCCCGGGACAGGGGTACGAGCAGTACTTC
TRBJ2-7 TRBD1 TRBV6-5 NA CASSLQGVRNEQYF TGTGCCAGCAGCCTTCAGGGGGTTCGGAACGAGCAGTACTTC
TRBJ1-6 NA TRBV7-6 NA CASSPEIGLFDSPLHF TGTGCCAGCAGCCCGGAGATTGGCCTTTTCGATTCACCCCTCCACTTT
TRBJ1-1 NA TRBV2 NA CASSVLTGTEAFF TGTGCCAGCAGTGTACTCACGGGGACTGAAGCTTTCTTT
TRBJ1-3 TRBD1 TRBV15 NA CATSRSAGTGGSGNTIYF TGTGCCACCAGCAGGTCTGCCGGGACAGGGGGCTCTGGAAACACCATATATTTT
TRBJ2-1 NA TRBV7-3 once CASSFTRGTKFF TGTGCCAGCAGCTTCACCCGGGGGACCAAGTTCTTC
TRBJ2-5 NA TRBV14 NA CASSQIGMTQYF TGTGCCAGCAGCCAAATCGGGATGACCCAGTACTTC
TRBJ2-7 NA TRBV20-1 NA CSASGGRGYEQYF TGCAGTGCTAGTGGCGGCAGGGGTTACGAGCAGTACTTC
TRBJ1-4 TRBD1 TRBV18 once CASSLQGQGSNEKLFF TGTGCCAGCTCACTCCAAGGACAGGGCTCTAATGAAAAACTGTTTTTT
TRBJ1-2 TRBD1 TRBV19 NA CASSSGTGGRIGYTF TGTGCCAGTAGTTCCGGGACAGGGGGCAGAATTGGCTACACCTTC
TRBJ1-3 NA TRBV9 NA CASSVEDQGNTIYF TGTGCCAGCAGCGTGGAGGATCAGGGAAACACCATATATTTT
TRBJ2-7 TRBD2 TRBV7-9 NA CASSLAVLFGTSAEQYF TGTGCCAGCAGCTTAGCTGTTCTTTTTGGGACTAGCGCCGAGCAGTACTTC